Listed below are T cell receptor beta chains from one sample, sequenced in a study of T-cell memory formation after mild COVID-19. TCRdb fed the 5' RACE reads into MiXCR, producing one record per CDR3 protein. This sample yields some 330,000 distinct CDR3 sequences, of which roughly 21% are seen a single time; 9.5% to 15% belongs to the top ten. Sequencing used PBMCs or a T cell subset sorted from them (not recorded which). The receptor source for this set is an adult woman who had mild COVID-19 (a few samples of this study predate the infection). Cell type and time point are not known. The CDR3 runs from the conserved cysteine through the conserved F or W. A D gene is named only where the DNA matches it firmly. Not every row has a clone size; where given, it reads once, few, many or a size class.

J gene,V gene,clone size,D gene,CDR3 protein,CDR3 DNA
TRBJ2-2,TRBV5-4,NA,NA,CASSLEGMGNTGELFF,TGTGCCAGCAGCTTGGAGGGGATGGGGAACACCGGGGAGCTGTTTTTT
TRBJ1-1,TRBV7-6,NA,NA,CASSRTKLGLSNTEAFF,TGTGCCAGCAGTCGAACAAAACTGGGACTCTCGAACACTGAAGCTTTCTTT
TRBJ2-3,TRBV10-3,NA,NA,CAISRDGTLDTQYF,TGTGCCATCAGCCGGGACGGCACATTAGATACGCAGTATTTT
TRBJ1-2,TRBV19,NA,NA,CASSTTGSGYGYTF,TGTGCCAGTAGTACCACAGGGTCGGGCTATGGCTACACCTTC
TRBJ1-1,TRBV6-5,NA,NA,CASRFRGRGVTEAFF,TGTGCCAGCAGATTTAGGGGCCGAGGGGTAACTGAAGCTTTCTTT
TRBJ2-4,TRBV6-5,few,NA,CASSPGPLSRSGNIQYF,TGTGCCAGCAGCCCGGGACCACTCTCCAGGTCGGGAAACATTCAGTACTTC
TRBJ1-6,TRBV4-1,many,TRBD1,CASSPTTQGQGRGPLHF,TGCGCCAGCAGCCCCACCACCCAGGGACAGGGGAGGGGACCCCTCCACTTT
TRBJ2-5,TRBV12-3/TRBV12-4,NA,NA,CASSLYLGRDETQYF,TGTGCCAGCAGTTTATACCTCGGGCGGGACGAGACCCAGTACTTC
TRBJ2-6,TRBV7-9,few,TRBD1,CASPASGQGTGANVLTF,TGTGCCAGCCCGGCCTCGGGACAGGGGACCGGGGCCAACGTCCTGACTTTC
TRBJ1-2,TRBV6-2/TRBV6-3,once,NA,CASRPGPNYGYTF,TGTGCCAGCCGGCCGGGGCCGAACTATGGCTACACCTTC
TRBJ1-2,TRBV12-3/TRBV12-4,few,NA,CASRPGPQLNYGYTF,TGTGCCAGCAGACCGGGACCCCAATTGAACTATGGCTACACCTTC
TRBJ2-6,TRBV27,NA,TRBD1,CASSPGQASGANVLTF,TGTGCCAGCAGTCCCGGACAGGCCTCTGGGGCCAACGTCCTGACTTTC
TRBJ2-2,TRBV24-1,few,NA,CATSDLGAQSTGELFF,TGTGCCACCAGTGATTTGGGGGCGCAGTCCACCGGGGAGCTGTTTTTT
TRBJ1-1,TRBV27,NA,NA,CASSLYSRANTEAFF,TGTGCCAGCAGTTTATATAGCAGAGCGAACACTGAAGCTTTCTTT
TRBJ2-7,TRBV25-1,NA,NA,CASSEVGLVTYEQYF,TGTGCCAGCAGTGAAGTCGGACTCGTAACCTACGAGCAGTACTTC
TRBJ2-1,TRBV7-9,medium-sized,NA,CASSLGQGPNEQFF,TGTGCCAGCAGCTTAGGCCAAGGTCCTAATGAGCAGTTCTTC
TRBJ2-1,TRBV4-1,few,TRBD1,CASQSGDRGYNEQFF,TGCGCCAGCCAATCCGGGGACAGGGGCTACAATGAGCAGTTCTTC
TRBJ1-5,TRBV12-3/TRBV12-4,many,NA,CASSLGRYNQPQHF,TGTGCCAGCTCTCTTGGCAGGTACAATCAGCCCCAGCATTTT
TRBJ2-1,TRBV4-1,NA,TRBD2,CASSQEPGEGPTRNEQFF,TGCGCCAGCAGCCAAGAACCTGGGGAGGGACCTACGAGGAATGAGCAGTTCTTC
TRBJ2-1,TRBV7-2,few,NA,CASRTPGVDEQFF,TGTGCCAGCAGAACACCAGGGGTGGATGAGCAGTTCTTC
TRBJ2-1,TRBV4-2,NA,TRBD2,CASSQEYRLAGDNEQFF,TGTGCCAGCAGCCAAGAATATCGGCTAGCGGGGGACAATGAGCAGTTCTTC
TRBJ2-3,TRBV3-1,few,NA,CASRDGLNTDTQYF,TGTGCCAGCAGAGATGGACTCAACACAGATACGCAGTATTTT
TRBJ2-1,TRBV24-1,few,TRBD2,CATSDSSGRTDEQFF,TGTGCCACCAGTGATTCTAGCGGGAGGACGGATGAGCAGTTCTTC
TRBJ2-7,TRBV30,few,TRBD2,CAWGTSGSYEQYF,TGTGCCTGGGGGACTAGCGGGAGTTACGAGCAGTACTTC
TRBJ1-4,TRBV5-4,NA,NA,CASSRDAGFRTNEKLFF,TGTGCCAGCAGCCGTGACGCGGGTTTTCGAACTAATGAAAAACTGTTTTTT
TRBJ2-7,TRBV7-2,few,NA,CASSLREPSTYEQYF,TGTGCCAGCAGCCTCAGGGAGCCCTCGACCTACGAGCAGTACTTC
TRBJ2-5,TRBV5-4,many,TRBD1,CASSLRTGQETQYF,TGTGCCAGCAGTTTAAGGACAGGCCAAGAGACCCAGTACTTC
TRBJ2-5,TRBV15,NA,NA,CATSRDRAQETQYF,TGTGCCACCAGCAGAGATCGGGCACAAGAGACCCAGTACTTC
TRBJ2-7,TRBV7-8,many,TRBD2,CASSSHGRTSGSYEQYF,TGTGCCAGCAGCTCGCATGGGAGGACTAGCGGGAGCTACGAGCAGTACTTC
TRBJ2-7,TRBV4-1,NA,NA,CASSQDWSPQRAYSYEQYF,TGCGCCAGCAGCCAAGATTGGAGTCCCCAGCGGGCCTACTCCTACGAGCAGTACTTC
TRBJ2-3,TRBV10-3,NA,NA,CAISEPGATTDTQYF,TGTGCCATCAGTGAGCCGGGGGCCACGACAGATACGCAGTATTTT
TRBJ2-7,TRBV10-3,few,TRBD2,CAIRDERGSTYEQYF,TGTGCCATCAGGGATGAGCGGGGGTCGACCTACGAGCAGTACTTC
TRBJ2-7,TRBV7-9,many,TRBD1,CASSRQGPYEQYF,TGTGCCAGCAGCAGACAGGGCCCCTACGAGCAGTACTTC
TRBJ1-3,TRBV5-1,few,NA,CASSLGDSGNTIYF,TGCGCCAGCAGCTTGGGAGACTCTGGAAACACCATATATTTT
TRBJ1-2,TRBV29-1,NA,NA,CSGVVDYGYTF,TGCAGCGGTGTGGTCGACTATGGCTACACCTTC
TRBJ1-5,TRBV13,NA,TRBD1,CASSHRGQGARGDSNQPQHF,TGTGCCAGCAGCCACCGGGGACAGGGGGCGCGAGGGGATAGCAATCAGCCCCAGCATTTT
TRBJ1-1,TRBV15,NA,NA,CATSKEDSWTEAFF,TGTGCCACCAGCAAAGAAGACAGCTGGACTGAAGCTTTCTTT
TRBJ2-5,TRBV24-1,NA,NA,CATSAPDTETQYF,TGTGCCACCAGTGCCCCCGATACAGAGACCCAGTACTTC